These 24 T cell receptor beta chains were sequenced from one sample in a study of early T cells in non-severe SARS-CoV-2 infection (dated by TCRdb to the early 2020s). Library prep was done by 5' RACE. Data came from a NextSeq 500. TCRdb reran the public reads through fastp at Q25 and MiXCR, keeping productive beta chains. All rows with the same CDR3 protein become a single entry with the most common DNA and genes. In all, the sample holds 55,000 to 80,000 distinct CDR3 sequences, and around 13% of those were seen once. Jointly, the top ten make up 1.2% to 1.5% of the sample. The sequences come from whole blood, collected at baseline. All receptors come from an adult who was a healthcare worker with PCR-confirmed SARS-CoV-2 infection or an uninfected control (not recorded which).

The J gene is TRBJ2-3, the V gene TRBV28, with 7 bases that match TRBD2. This CDR3 has 14 amino acids. The ends lost 6 bases at V and 0 bases at J; junction bases unmatched: 3. Germline CDR1 and CDR2: MDHEN and SYDVKM. The CDR3 spells CASSPGGSTDTQYF. The DNA of the CDR3 is TGTGCCAGCAGCCCGGGAGGCAGCACAGATACGCAGTATTTT.

This clonotype appeared a few times. The genes are TRBV11-2 and TRBJ2-1; a possible D gene is TRBD2 (6 bases). The CDR3 is made up of 15 amino acids. V was shortened by 3 bases and J by 2 bases, with 11 bases between the two germline ends. Germline lookup yields CDR1 SGHAT and CDR2 FQNNGV. The CDR3 spells CASSLEGGPYNEQFF. CDR3 in DNA: TGTGCCAGCAGCTTGGAGGGCGGCCCCTACAATGAGCAGTTCTTC.

This clonotype was detected a few times. The J gene is TRBJ2-1, the V gene TRBV24-1; D unclear. Germline CDR1 KGHDR, CDR2 SFDVKD. This CDR3 has 15 residues. V was pared by 0 bases and J by 0 bases, with 5 bases between. In DNA, the CDR3 is TGTGCCACCAGTGATTTGCAATCCTCCTACAATGAGCAGTTCTTC. This sequence encodes CATSDLQSSYNEQFF.

This clonotype was counted between two and nine times. The chain joins TRBV3-1 to TRBJ2-1; the D gene could be TRBD1 or TRBD2 (5 bases each). The ends were cut back, 3 bases at V and 4 bases at J, with 25 bases in the middle. The CDR3 length is 19 residues. The germline CDR1 and CDR2 sequences are LGHDT and YNNKEL (reference sequence). The CDR3: CASSHWQNLRDGLYNEQFF. DNA of the CDR3: TGTGCCAGCAGCCATTGGCAGAATCTTAGGGACGGCTTATACAATGAGCAGTTCTTC.

The chain combines TRBV7-2 with TRBJ1-2; D might be TRBD1 (5 bases). Trimming took off 5 bases at V and 2 bases at J, with 15 bases between the two ends. Germline CDR1 SGHTA, CDR2 FQGNSA. There are 15 residues in the CDR3. Here the CDR3 reads CASSPRRGLNYGYTF. DNA of the CDR3: TGTGCCAGCAGCCCGCGACGGGGACTAAACTATGGCTACACCTTC.

The V and J genes are TRBV5-1 and TRBJ2-7; D possibly corresponds to TRBD1 (6 bases). The CDR3 has 14 amino acids. The germline V gene encodes CDR1 SGHRS and CDR2 YFSETQ. The germline V and J ends were trimmed by 3 bases and 0 bases, with 10 bases remaining between them. CDR3 nucleotide sequence: TGCGCCAGCAGCTCCCGGGACACCTCCTACGAGCAGTACTTC. Protein sequence: CASSSRDTSYEQYF.

At least ten counts were recorded for this clonotype. The V gene is TRBV6-5, the J gene TRBJ2-1, with 9 bases aligning to TRBD2. From germline, CDR1 is MNHEY and CDR2 SVGAGI. The CDR3 is made up of 15 amino acids. V lost 5 bases, J lost 4 bases, and 6 bases stayed unmatched. CDR3 bases: TGTGCCAGCAGTGCGACTAGCGGAACGTACAATGAGCAGTTCTTC. Protein: CASSATSGTYNEQFF.

This chain connects TRBV7-6 to TRBJ1-1; possible D gene TRBD1, 5 bases. CDR1 is SGHVS, CDR2 FNYEAQ, per germline. Trimming took 5 bases from V and 4 from J, leaving 14 bases between them. CDR3 length: 14 amino acids. The CDR3 region has the DNA TGTGCCAGCAGCGTCGGGTCAGGGTCCACTGAAGCTTTCTTT. It specifies CASSVGSGSTEAFF.

By share, this clonotype counts as medium-sized. The chain joins TRBV7-2 to TRBJ1-2, with D tentatively TRBD1 (5 bases). This CDR3 region has 14 residues. Germline V lookup: CDR1 SGHTA, CDR2 FQGNSA. The germline V and J ends were trimmed by 4 bases and 1 base, with 10 bases remaining between them. The CDR3, as DNA: TGTGCCAGCAGCTCTCCGACAGTTAACTATGGCTACACCTTC. It is translated as CASSSPTVNYGYTF.

This clonotype was observed many times. DNA for the CDR3: TGTGCCAGCAGCTTCCCCAAGACTAGCGGGAGGGTCTACGAGCAGTACTTC. This sequence encodes CASSFPKTSGRVYEQYF. This chain links TRBV5-4 with TRBJ2-7; 14 bases agree with TRBD2. This CDR3 comprises 17 residues. The V and J ends lost 2 bases and 3 bases, in that order; junction bases with no gene match: 7. The V gene's germline CDR1 is SGHNT and CDR2 YYREEE (reference sequence).

This clonotype has a handful of counts. The chain couples TRBV3-1 to TRBJ2-7; 7 nucleotides agree with TRBD2. Germline values: CDR1 LGHDT, CDR2 YNNKEL (reference sequence). The CDR3 length is 12 residues. The trim removed 4 bases at V and 3 bases at J, leaving 0 bases unmatched. The CDR3 protein is CASSPGGYEQYF. The CDR3 DNA follows: TGTGCCAGCAGCCCGGGGGGCTACGAGCAGTACTTC.

In this sample, this clonotype turned up a few times. The chain uses TRBV20-1 and TRBJ2-3; no definite D call. This CDR3 is built from 14 residues. Germline values: CDR1 DFQATT, CDR2 SNEGSKA (reference sequence). V was cut by 3 bases and J by 4 bases, with 14 bases left in between. DNA of the CDR3: TGCAGTGCTAGTCACTCCTTTACTTCAGATACGCAGTATTTT. Protein product: CSASHSFTSDTQYF.

J is TRBJ2-7 and V is TRBV7-8; 11 nucleotides align to TRBD2. Germline trimming cut 5 bases from V and 3 bases from J; bases unmatched to any gene: 6. CDR3 length equals 15 residues. Germline CDR1 reads SGHVS; CDR2 reads FQNEAQ. The CDR3 protein is CASSPASGRFYEQYF. For the CDR3, the DNA is TGTGCCAGCAGCCCGGCTAGCGGGAGGTTCTACGAGCAGTACTTC.

The J gene is TRBJ2-2, the V gene TRBV2, with TRBD1 matching 9 bases. CDR3 length equals 15 residues. Germline V gene sequence: CDR1 SNHLY, CDR2 FYNNEI. Trimming cost V 5 bases and J 0 bases; bases outside gene matches: 1. CDR3 sequence (DNA): TGTGCCAGCAGTTGGGACAGGGCGAACACCGGGGAGCTGTTTTTT. Amino acid sequence: CASSWDRANTGELFF. Combining the CDR3 with reference TRBV2 and TRBJ2-2 gives the whole variable domain EPEVTQTPSHQVTQMGQEVILRCVPISNHLYFYWYRQILGQKVEFLVSFYNNEISEKSEIFDDQFSVERPDGSNFTLKIRSTKLEDSAMYFCASSWDRANTGELFFGEGSRLTVL.

This clonotype showed up just a few times. The genes are TRBV28 and TRBJ1-6; D ambiguous. Between the trimmed V and J ends, which lost 7 bases and 7 bases, there was a span of 17 bases. Per germline, CDR1 MDHEN and CDR2 SYDVKM. The CDR3 is 15 residues long. CDR3 sequence: CASNWGGRGNSPLHF. CDR3 DNA sequence: TGTGCCAGCAACTGGGGAGGAAGAGGCAATTCACCCCTCCACTTT. The full variable domain, with the rest looked up from reference TRBV28 and TRBJ1-6, is DVKVTQSSRYLVKRTGEKVFLECVQDMDHENMFWYRQDPGLGLRLIYFSYDVKMKEKGDIPEGYSVSREKKERFSLILESASTNQTSMYLCASNWGGRGNSPLHFGNGTRLTVT.

The rearrangement uses TRBV6-6 and TRBJ1-2, with 7 bases identical to TRBD1. The CDR3 covers 16 residues. The germline gives CDR1 MNHNY, CDR2 SVGAGI (reference sequence). After removal of 5 bases from V and 6 bases from J, the junction contained 15 bases not matched to a gene. In DNA, the CDR3 is TGTGCCAGCAGTCCTTCATCTGACAGGGAGCCGGATGGCTACACCTTC. As protein: CASSPSSDREPDGYTF.

The table lists this clonotype with many counts. The V gene is TRBV29-1, the J gene TRBJ2-7, with D hard to call. CDR1 is SQVTM, CDR2 ANQGSEA, per germline. Trimming removed 6 bases at V and 0 bases at J, with 6 bases between. The CDR3 has 11 residues. The CDR3 nucleotides read TGCAGCGTCCGGAACTCCTACGAGCAGTACTTC. Amino acids: CSVRNSYEQYF.

The chain is built from TRBV14 and TRBJ2-2; no clear D. The V gene lost 2 bases and the J gene lost 4 bases, with 5 bases spanning the gap. Germline V CDR1 and CDR2: SGHDN, FVKESK. The CDR3 is 13 residues long. The CDR3 DNA follows: TGTGCCAGCAGCCAAACAAGCACCGGGGAGCTGTTTTTT. Amino acids: CASSQTSTGELFF. The full variable domain, in which reference TRBV14 and TRBJ2-2 provide the parts outside the CDR3, is EAGVTQFPSHSVIEKGQTVTLRCDPISGHDNLYWYRRVMGKEIKFLLHFVKESKQDESGMPNNRFLAERTGGTYSTLKVQPAELEDSGVYFCASSQTSTGELFFGEGSRLTVL.

The chain links TRBV20-1 to TRBJ2-3; D not resolved. CDR3 length equals 15 residues. Germline-derived CDR1 and CDR2 are DFQATT and SNEGSKA (reference sequence). With 3 bases removed from V and 1 base from J, the gap between germline ends came to 14 bases. This chain's CDR3 is CSASQPSLGTDTQYF. In DNA, the CDR3 is TGCAGTGCTAGTCAGCCTTCCCTTGGCACAGATACGCAGTATTTT.

J is TRBJ1-6 and V is TRBV3-1, with TRBD1 matching 7 bases. CDR1 and CDR2 (germline): LGHDT, YNNKEL (reference sequence). The V and J ends lost 2 bases and 10 bases, in that order; junction bases with no gene match: 8. The CDR3 has 15 amino acids. In DNA form, the CDR3 reads TGTGCCAGCAGCCAATCGACAGGGTGGTACTCACCCCTCCACTTT. The encoded protein is CASSQSTGWYSPLHF.

This clonotype was seen a few times. CDR3 nucleotide sequence: TGCGCCAGCAGTTTGACAGGGGCATTAGAGACCCAGTACTTC. Amino acids: CASSLTGALETQYF. The V and J genes are TRBV5-1 and TRBJ2-5; the match to TRBD1 covers 8 bases. The V gene's germline CDR1 is SGHRS and CDR2 YFSETQ. This CDR3 region has 14 residues. V lost 5 bases and J lost 4; bases outside the gene matches: 7.

Many counts were recorded for this clonotype. The genes are TRBV4-3 and TRBJ1-1; D is ambiguous. CDR3 size: 14 residues. Germline CDR1 is LGHNA and CDR2 is YSLEER. V lost 0 bases and J lost 3, with 8 bases in between. The CDR3 nucleotides read TGCGCCAGCAGCCAAGATCCTATCTACACTGAAGCTTTCTTT. Protein sequence: CASSQDPIYTEAFF.

This clonotype appeared a few times. The chain joins TRBV11-3 to TRBJ2-3; 9 nucleotides line up with TRBD2. There are 16 residues in the CDR3. Per germline, CDR1 SGHNT and CDR2 YENEEA. Trimming took 5 bases from V and 7 from J; bases not matched to a gene: 13. The DNA for the CDR3 is TGTGCCAGCAGCCACCGGGGGACTAGCCCCGGGTATACGCAGTATTTT. This encodes CASSHRGTSPGYTQYF.

Of note for this clonotype: One end of the junction is discordant with germline, which a read error may explain. The chain employs TRBV12-5 and TRBJ2-1; 9 bases map to TRBD2. The V gene's germline CDR1 is LGHNT and CDR2 FRNRAP. The CDR3 contains 16 residues. CDR3 bases: TGTGCTAGTGGTTTGCCTTTAGCGGGAGACTACAATCAGCAGTTCTTC. Translating it yields CASGLPLAGDYNQQFF.